The next 5 T cell receptor beta chains were all read from a single sample in a study of CD8+CD57+ T cells in acquired aplastic anemia. Genomic DNA was employed as the template in profiling TCR beta VDJ and CDR3. TCRdb called the reads again in MiXCR, with one record for every CDR3 protein. Of some 220,000 distinct CDR3 sequences in the sample, 30% to 35% were seen once. Sequenced input: sorted CD4+, CD8+, or CD8+CD57+ T cells (not recorded which) from PBMCs. The receptor source for this set is a human donor in good health, serving as a control.

The chain joins TRBV10-1 to TRBJ1-6, with D uncertain. Germline CDR1 is WNHNN and CDR2 is SYGVQD (reference sequence). This CDR3 region has 15 residues. V was shortened by 6 bases and J by 7 bases, with 16 bases between the two germline ends. The CDR3: CASSSGGPGNSPLHF. The CDR3 coding sequence is TGCGCCAGCAGCTCCGGCGGGCCGGGGAATTCACCCCTCCACTTT.

As concerns this clonotype: With a much larger clone just one base away, this may be a read error. The V call is TRBV12-3 or TRBV12-4, the J call TRBJ2-7; D assignment may be TRBD1 or TRBD2 (6 bases each). This CDR3 is built from 16 residues. V dropped 7 bases and J dropped 3 bases, with 22 bases sitting between them. CDR3 in amino acids: CASMTSGGTHIYEQYF. The DNA for the CDR3 is TGTGCCAGCATGACATCCGGCGGGACACATATCTACGAGCAGTACTTC.

The chain combines TRBV25-1 with TRBJ2-7; TRBD1 matches at 8 bases. Germline V gene data show CDR1 as MGHDK and CDR2 as SYGVNS. The CDR3 covers 15 residues. The CDR3, as DNA: TGTGCTAGAGATCAGGGGGCAGTAGGCCCATACGAGCAGTACTTC. Translating gives CARDQGAVGPYEQYF.

This clonotype was observed a few times. This sequence may be a read error, since a much larger clone differs from it by one base. The chain joins TRBV6-5 to TRBJ1-2, with 10 bases fitting TRBD1. The length of the CDR3 is 15 residues. Germline lookup yields CDR1 MNHEY and CDR2 SVGAGI. J was trimmed by 8 bases and V by 2 bases; bases with no gene match: 8. This chain's CDR3 is CASSYEPGQGMGYTF. CDR3 bases: TGTGCCAGCAGTTACGAACCGGGACAGGGGATGGGCTACACCTTC.

This clonotype was counted ten times or more. This chain uses TRBV6-1 with TRBJ2-1; the D gene is possibly TRBD2 (5 bases). V dropped 4 bases and J dropped 9 bases, with 10 bases sitting between them. This CDR3 has 12 residues. Germline CDR1 reads MNHNS; CDR2 reads SASEGT. CDR3 in amino acids: CASSVMGSEQFF. CDR3 nucleotide sequence: TGTGCCAGCAGTGTGATGGGGAGTGAGCAGTTCTTC.